A single T cell receptor (beta chain) is shown here with its context. Per the study methods: Estimated nucleated cell counts came from reference gene primer amplification. The table came from immunoSEQ multiplex PCR; TCRdb's copy has only in-frame clones and leaves some out. D and trimming were read from the DNA, whereas the V and J calls and clone size are those reported in that table. The sample lists roughly 220,000 clones; roughly four fifths were seen once. Trimming took 2 bases from V and 3 from J, leaving 12 bases between them. This CDR3 has 14 residues. Germline V gene sequence: CDR1 SGDLS, CDR2 YYNGEE. This entry belongs to a study of blood T cell repertoires in COVID-19. Study context: Sources were T cells, B-cell-depleted T cells, or PBMCs; the material itself was cDNA or gDNA.

The sample was peripheral blood. The sequence derives from a woman in her thirties who had recovered from COVID-19. The chain couples TRBV9 to TRBJ2-7, with TRBD2 as a possible D gene (5 bases). Here the CDR3 reads CASSVSLASYEQYF. CDR3 bases: TGTGCCAGCAGCGTGAGCTTAGCGAGCTACGAGCAGTACTTC.